This note documents a single T cell receptor beta chain sequence. The record originates from a study of control samples from healthy donors and cancer patients. V lost 2 bases, J lost 10 bases, and 9 bases lay in between. CDR3 length: 12 residues. In germline, CDR1 is ENHRY, CDR2 SYGVKD. Generated by immunoSEQ multiplex PCR, the TCRdb table keeps only in-frame clones and is missing some. The sample lists some 130,000 clones, around 90% occurring once. This sequence joins TRBV10-3 and TRBJ2-1; tentatively, D is TRBD2 (6 bases). The origin of this receptor is a man between 18 and 35 years old in good health. The sequenced sample was blood. The DNA of the CDR3 is TGTGCCATCAGTGAGAATGGGGGGGAGCAGTTCTTC. It specifies CAISENGGEQFF.